A selection of T cell receptor beta chains follows, all from one sample in a study of a mutant IDH1 vaccine in newly diagnosed glioma. No antigen is known for these receptors. Assay: immunoSEQ multiplex PCR; the TCRdb copy retains only in-frame clones and omits some. The data show roughly 110,000 clones, 90% seen once. Specimen: PBMCs, collected from a glioma patient whose treatment included an IDH1 peptide vaccine. Receptors originate from a woman aged 50 to 65 with glioma. CDR3s include the opening cysteine and the closing phenylalanine or tryptophan. A D gene is named only where the DNA matches it firmly. For some rows the clone size is stated as once, few or many, or as a class when expanded; others skip it.

J gene: TRBJ2-7; V gene: TRBV6-9; D gene: .; clone size: few; CDR3 DNA: TGTGCCAGCACGTCCGCAGGGGAATCGTGCGAGCAGTACTTC; CDR3 protein: CASTSAGESCEQYF
J gene: TRBJ1-4; V gene: TRBV20-1; D gene: .; clone size: .; CDR3 DNA: TGCAGTGCTAGTATCCGAGAAAAACTGTTTTTT; CDR3 protein: CSASIREKLFF
J gene: TRBJ2-1; V gene: TRBV19; D gene: TRBD2; clone size: .; CDR3 DNA: TGTGCCAGTAGTATAGGAGCGGGAGGGCCGATTGAGCAGTTCTTC; CDR3 protein: CASSIGAGGPIEQFF
J gene: TRBJ1-3; V gene: TRBV7-8; D gene: .; clone size: .; CDR3 DNA: TGTGCCAGCAGCTTAGGCGGGGCGGCGGGAAACACCATATATTTT; CDR3 protein: CASSLGGAAGNTIYF
J gene: TRBJ2-1; V gene: TRBV7-8; D gene: .; clone size: .; CDR3 DNA: TGTGCCAGCATCGATAACCTAGGGGCCAATGAGCAGTTCTTC; CDR3 protein: CASIDNLGANEQFF
J gene: TRBJ2-1; V gene: TRBV2; D gene: .; clone size: once; CDR3 DNA: TGTGCCAGCAGATATGTCGCGGGCCCAAGCTCCTACAATGAGCAGTTCTTC; CDR3 protein: CASRYVAGPSSYNEQFF
J gene: TRBJ2-5; V gene: TRBV7-7; D gene: TRBD1; clone size: .; CDR3 DNA: TGTGCTAGCAGCCGGGACAGGGGAAGACAAGAGACCCAGTACTTC; CDR3 protein: CASSRDRGRQETQYF
J gene: TRBJ1-3; V gene: TRBV28; D gene: .; clone size: .; CDR3 DNA: TGTGCCAGCCAAGGGGCCCCTGGAAACACCATATATTTT; CDR3 protein: CASQGAPGNTIYF
J gene: TRBJ2-7; V gene: TRBV19; D gene: .; clone size: .; CDR3 DNA: TGTGCCAGTAGTATTGGGCAGGGTGCTTCCTACGAGCAGTACTTC; CDR3 protein: CASSIGQGASYEQYF
J gene: TRBJ2-2; V gene: TRBV13; D gene: .; clone size: .; CDR3 DNA: TGTGCCAGCAGCTCGGGGGCCGGCACCGGGGAGCTGTTTTTT; CDR3 protein: CASSSGAGTGELFF
J gene: TRBJ2-2; V gene: TRBV6-1; D gene: .; clone size: .; CDR3 DNA: TGTGCCAGCAGTGAGCCCGGGAGTGGGAACACCGGGGAGCTGTTTTTT; CDR3 protein: CASSEPGSGNTGELFF
J gene: TRBJ2-7; V gene: TRBV7-2; D gene: .; clone size: .; CDR3 DNA: TGTGCCAGCAGCTTACAAGCCACGGTGGGATACGAGCAGTACTTC; CDR3 protein: CASSLQATVGYEQYF
J gene: TRBJ1-3; V gene: TRBV2; D gene: TRBD1; clone size: .; CDR3 DNA: TGTGCCAGCAGGATCGACAGGGGGCAAGGAAACACCATATATTTT; CDR3 protein: CASRIDRGQGNTIYF
J gene: TRBJ2-2; V gene: TRBV5-1; D gene: .; clone size: few; CDR3 DNA: TGCGCCAGCAGCTTGGGACAGGACAATACCGGGGAGCTGTTTTTT; CDR3 protein: CASSLGQDNTGELFF
J gene: TRBJ2-5; V gene: TRBV12-2; D gene: .; clone size: few; CDR3 DNA: TGTGCAAGTCGCTTAGTTCCTGTACAGGGTCTGGGAGGAGAGACCCAGTACTTC; CDR3 protein: CASRLVPVQGLGGETQYF
J gene: TRBJ2-7; V gene: TRBV5-1; D gene: .; clone size: .; CDR3 DNA: TGCGCCAGCAGCTTACAGGGCTACGAGCAGTACTTC; CDR3 protein: CASSLQGYEQYF
J gene: TRBJ2-1; V gene: TRBV28; D gene: TRBD2; clone size: .; CDR3 DNA: TGTGCCAGCAGACTAGCGGGACTAACCTCTGGGGATGAGCAGTTCTTC; CDR3 protein: CASRLAGLTSGDEQFF
J gene: TRBJ2-1; V gene: TRBV28; D gene: .; clone size: .; CDR3 DNA: TGTGCCAGCAGTTTGTCACCCAATGTCAATGAGCAGTTCTTC; CDR3 protein: CASSLSPNVNEQFF
J gene: TRBJ1-3; V gene: TRBV5-1; D gene: .; clone size: .; CDR3 DNA: TGCGCCAGCGGGATCGGGGAAAGCTCTGGAAACACCATATATTTT; CDR3 protein: CASGIGESSGNTIYF
J gene: TRBJ1-4; V gene: TRBV6-4; D gene: .; clone size: .; CDR3 DNA: TGTGCCAGCAGTGACTCGGGTGGGCTGAATGAAAAACTGTTTTTT; CDR3 protein: CASSDSGGLNEKLFF
J gene: TRBJ2-1; V gene: TRBV5-6; D gene: .; clone size: .; CDR3 DNA: TGTGCCAGCAGCTTGGGACACGGACAATTGCGGGAGCAGTTCTTC; CDR3 protein: CASSLGHGQLREQFF
J gene: TRBJ1-5; V gene: TRBV11-2; D gene: .; clone size: .; CDR3 DNA: TGTGCCAGCAGCTTAGATGGGGGAATTAGCAATCAGCCCCAGCATTTT; CDR3 protein: CASSLDGGISNQPQHF